These 23 T cell receptor beta chains came from one sample sequenced in a study of blood T cells in healthy people across ages (dated by TCRdb to about 2015). The library was generated by 5' RACE. Sequencing used an Illumina HiSeq 2500. A second PCR of about 6 to 11 cycles was run with a J-beta primer mix and a sample-barcoded 5' primer. TCRdb passed the public sequencing reads through fastp at Q25 and MiXCR, retaining productive beta sequences. Each entry is one CDR3 protein sequence, shown with its most common DNA and genes. The sample table lists over 450,000 distinct CDR3 sequences, around 24% of them with a count of one. Together, the top ten hold just over 8.5% of the sample. This sample also belongs to another study, concerning T cells of mothers and their children.

Input material: blood. These receptors were taken from a boy aged 5-17 years in good health.

The genes are TRBV19 and TRBJ1-5, with 7 bases identical to TRBD1. Unmatched junction bases numbered 4, after V lost 10 bases and J lost 1 base. There are 13 residues in the CDR3. Per germline, CDR1 LNHDA and CDR2 SQIVND (reference sequence). The CDR3 loop reads CATMTGSNQPQHF. CDR3 in DNA: TGTGCCACCATGACAGGGAGCAATCAGCCCCAGCATTTT.

At least ten counts were recorded for this clonotype. This chain joins TRBV29-1 and TRBJ2-5; TRBD2 agrees at 7 bases. The J call may be wrong; the DNA end is better matched by TRBJ2-7. The CDR3 has 13 amino acids. Germline V gives CDR1 SQVTM, CDR2 ANQGSEA. The CDR3 region is CSVVLAGAYEQYF. For the CDR3, the DNA is TGCAGCGTTGTTCTGGCGGGGGCCTACGAGCAGTACTTC.

V gene TRBV10-3 combines with J gene TRBJ2-5; D is possibly TRBD1 or TRBD2 (5 bases each). The CDR3 loop spans 15 amino acids. The germline V gene has CDR1 ENHRY and CDR2 SYGVKD. Trimming took 4 bases from V and 2 from J, leaving 14 bases between them. The CDR3 spells CAISARERTQETQYF. As DNA, the CDR3 is TGTGCCATCAGTGCACGCGAGCGGACACAAGAGACCCAGTACTTC.

The V and J genes are TRBV6-2 or TRBV6-3 and TRBJ2-5; D not resolved. The length of the CDR3 is 14 residues. V was pared by 5 bases and J by 4 bases, with 14 bases between. Germline lookup yields CDR1 MNHEY and CDR2 SVGEGT. CDR3 sequence (DNA): TGTGCCAGCAGTGCACTTGAGAGACCAGAGACCCAGTACTTC. This sequence encodes CASSALERPETQYF.

A few counts support this clonotype. The chain carries TRBV20-1 and TRBJ1-2, with D possibly matching TRBD1 (6 bases). Trimming removed 0 bases at V and 4 bases at J, with 9 bases between. The CDR3 loop spans 13 amino acids. Germline CDR1 reads DFQATT; CDR2 reads SNEGSKA (reference sequence). This chain's CDR3 is CSAREGAIYGYTF. The CDR3 DNA is TGCAGTGCTAGAGAGGGGGCGATCTATGGCTACACCTTC.

DNA for the CDR3: TGCGCCAGCAGCTTGGGAAGGGAAGAGACTGATGGCTACACCTTC. The encoded protein is CASSLGREETDGYTF. The rearrangement links TRBV5-1 to TRBJ1-2; D remains unclear. CDR3 length: 15 amino acids. The germline CDR1 and CDR2 sequences are SGHRS and YFSETQ. V lost 0 bases to trimming and J lost 6 bases, with 15 bases between them.

This CDR3 reads CASGQGLVSNQPQHF. The CDR3, as DNA: TGTGCCAGCGGACAGGGGTTGGTTAGCAATCAGCCCCAGCATTTT. This chain joins TRBV27 and TRBJ1-5, with TRBD1 identical over 9 bases. The CDR3 is 15 amino acids. Germline V gives CDR1 MNHEY, CDR2 SMNVEV (reference sequence). Germline trimming cut 8 bases from V and 0 bases from J; bases unmatched to any gene: 5.

CDR3 nucleotide sequence: TGTGCCAGCAGCCAGACTAGCGAGAGCACAGATACGCAGTATTTT. This sequence encodes CASSQTSESTDTQYF. The chain joins TRBV4-2 to TRBJ2-3; 8 nucleotides align to TRBD2. Losses at the gene ends were 3 bases for V and 0 bases for J; bases not matched to a gene: 2. The CDR3 length is 15 residues. Germline assignment: CDR1 LGHNA and CDR2 YNFKEQ.

The sample holds a few counts of this clonotype. The V call is TRBV29-1, the J call TRBJ2-7; 7 bases agree with TRBD2. The CDR3 has 15 amino acids. Germline CDR1 and CDR2: SQVTM and ANQGSEA. V lost 4 bases and J lost 0; bases outside the gene matches: 9. DNA of the CDR3: TGCAGCGTTGGTTTTTTCGGCGGGAGCTCCTACGAGCAGTACTTC. Translated: CSVGFFGGSSYEQYF.

The V call is TRBV5-1, the J call TRBJ2-6; weak D call: TRBD1 (6 bases). Germline CDR1 is SGHRS and CDR2 is YFSETQ. V lost 3 bases and J lost 0, with 10 bases in between. CDR3 length equals 16 residues. CDR3 sequence (DNA): TGCGCCAGCAGCTCCGGACAGCTCTCTGGGGCCAACGTCCTGACTTTC. Its protein product is CASSSGQLSGANVLTF.

The V call is TRBV7-2, the J call TRBJ2-5; 11 bases are a match to TRBD2. The better agreement between TRBJ2-7 and the DNA end casts doubt on the J call. Germline V gene data show CDR1 as SGHTA and CDR2 as FQGNSA. The CDR3 is 19 residues long. The CDR3 DNA reads TGTGCCAGCAGCTTAGAAGTCGGTCTAGCGGGGGGACCCTCCTACGAGCAGTACTTC. It yields the protein CASSLEVGLAGGPSYEQYF.

The CDR3 bases are TGCGCCAGCAGCGCATCAGCGGGGGTCTACTACGAGCAGTACTTC. Its protein product is CASSASAGVYYEQYF. This chain joins TRBV5-1 and TRBJ2-5; 8 bases agree with TRBD2. The J call is doubtful: the DNA matches TRBJ2-7 better. This CDR3 region has 15 residues. Germline CDR1 reads SGHRS; CDR2 reads YFSETQ.

The rearrangement links TRBV7-8 to TRBJ2-5, with 7 positions matching TRBD1. Germline CDR1 SGHVS, CDR2 FQNEAQ. This CDR3 contains 16 residues. The junction had 11 bases not matched to a gene; V was cut back by 7 bases and J by 0 bases. In DNA, the CDR3 is TGTGCCAGCAACATCCGAGGACAGGTTTACCAAGAGACCCAGTACTTC. Protein: CASNIRGQVYQETQYF.

This clonotype occurred a few times. The gene calls are TRBV4-1 and TRBJ2-1; D may be TRBD2 (6 bases). This CDR3 has 14 amino acids. Germline values: CDR1 MGHRA, CDR2 YSYEKL. V lost 4 bases to trimming and J lost 3 bases, with 10 bases between them. The CDR3 reads CASSRGGNYNEQFF. The DNA for the CDR3 is TGCGCCAGCAGCCGTGGCGGGAACTACAATGAGCAGTTCTTC.

There are a few counts of this clonotype. The V call is TRBV2, the J call TRBJ1-2; D is unclear. Germline CDR1 reads SNHLY; CDR2 reads FYNNEI. This CDR3 is built from 17 residues. V was shortened by 6 bases and J by 1 base, with 21 bases between the two germline ends. This chain's CDR3 is CASSRVWSLPFNYGYTF. CDR3 in DNA: TGTGCCAGCAGCCGAGTTTGGAGTTTGCCCTTTAACTATGGCTACACCTTC.

On this clonotype itself: At one boundary the junction diverges from the germline segment, which might be a read error. The chain joins TRBV10-3 to TRBJ2-5, with 10 bases fitting TRBD2. Judging by the DNA end, TRBJ2-7 fits better; the J call may be wrong. The CDR3 totals 16 residues. In germline, CDR1 is ENHRY, CDR2 SYGVKD. The CDR3 DNA reads TGTGCCATCGGTGAGTCGAGAGCGGGAGGGCCCTACGAGCAGTACTTC. It codes for CAIGESRAGGPYEQYF.

The chain couples TRBV9 to TRBJ2-7, with 9 bases identical to TRBD1. The CDR3 covers 14 residues. The V and J ends lost 3 bases and 3 bases, in that order; junction bases with no gene match: 4. The germline V gene encodes CDR1 SGDLS and CDR2 YYNGEE. The CDR3, as DNA: TGTGCCAGCAGCGCCGGGACAGGGTTCTACGAGCAGTACTTC. Translated: CASSAGTGFYEQYF.

The chain carries TRBV20-1 and TRBJ2-5; 9 positions agree with TRBD1. CDR3 length: 15 amino acids. Germline assignment: CDR1 DFQATT and CDR2 SNEGSKA (reference sequence). CDR3 region: CSATLGQGIQETQYF. The DNA of the CDR3 is TGCAGCGCCACTTTAGGACAGGGGATCCAAGAGACCCAGTACTTC.

This chain links TRBV29-1 with TRBJ1-2; TRBD1 matches at 9 bases. Germline assignment: CDR1 SQVTM and CDR2 ANQGSEA. The CDR3 is 13 amino acids. The V gene end was trimmed by 2 bases and the J gene end by 8 bases; junction bases not matched to a gene: 6. For the CDR3, the DNA is TGCAGCGTTGAAACACAGGGGGCGGGCGGCTACACCTTC. As protein: CSVETQGAGGYTF.

Many counts were recorded for this clonotype. The chain combines TRBV5-5 with TRBJ1-2, with 9 bases identical to TRBD1. V gave up 0 bases and J gave up 0 bases; unmatched junction bases: 3. The CDR3 has 16 amino acids. Germline V gives CDR1 SGHKS, CDR2 YYEKEE (reference sequence). The DNA of the CDR3 is TGTGCCAGCAGCTTGGGCAACAGGGGGCCTAACTATGGCTACACCTTC. Translation gives CASSLGNRGPNYGYTF.

This clonotype came up once. The chain couples TRBV9 to TRBJ2-4; 10 bases are a match to TRBD1. Germline values: CDR1 SGDLS, CDR2 YYNGEE. The CDR3 is 16 amino acids. J gave up 2 bases and V 0 bases, and 2 bases lay outside the gene matches. In nucleotides, the CDR3 is TGTGCCAGCAGCGTAGGACAGGGGGCAACCAAAAACATTCAGTACTTC. This codes for CASSVGQGATKNIQYF.

This clonotype was counted between two and nine times. The rearrangement links TRBV12-3 or TRBV12-4 to TRBJ2-5; D may be TRBD1 (6 bases). This CDR3 spans 16 amino acids. Trimming took 3 bases from V and 4 from J, leaving 18 bases between them. The CDR3 loop reads CASSFSTGSGAETQYF. CDR3 nucleotide sequence: TGTGCCAGCAGTTTTTCAACAGGGTCGGGTGCAGAGACCCAGTACTTC.

The chain links TRBV25-1 to TRBJ2-5; 7 bases map to TRBD1. The J call may be mistaken, given a closer DNA end match to TRBJ2-1. Germline values: CDR1 MGHDK, CDR2 SYGVNS. The CDR3 has 14 amino acids. CDR3 bases: TGTGCCAGCAGTCCGGGTATCAGGGGGAATGAGCAGTTCTTC. It is translated as CASSPGIRGNEQFF.